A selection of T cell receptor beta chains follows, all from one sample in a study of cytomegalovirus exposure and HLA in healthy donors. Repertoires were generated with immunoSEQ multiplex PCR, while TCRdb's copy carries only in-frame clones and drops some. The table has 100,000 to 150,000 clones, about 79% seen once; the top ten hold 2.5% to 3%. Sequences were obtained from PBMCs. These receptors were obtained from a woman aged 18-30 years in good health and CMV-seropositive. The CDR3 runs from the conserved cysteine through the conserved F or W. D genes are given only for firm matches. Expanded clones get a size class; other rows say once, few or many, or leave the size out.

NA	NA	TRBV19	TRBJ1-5	TGTGCCAGTATGGAGGGGCAAAGCAATCAGCCCCAGCATTTT	CASMEGQSNQPQHF
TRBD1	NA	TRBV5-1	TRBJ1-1	TGCGCCAGCAGCTCCGGACAGGTCGGTACTGAAGCTTTCTTT	CASSSGQVGTEAFF
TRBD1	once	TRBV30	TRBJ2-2	TGTGCCTGGAGACTCCGGGACAGACACACCGGGGAGCTGTTTTTT	CAWRLRDRHTGELFF
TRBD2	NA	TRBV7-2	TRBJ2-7	TGTGCCAGCAGCTCCCTGCGGGGGGGCGGGAACGAGCAGTACTTC	CASSSLRGGGNEQYF
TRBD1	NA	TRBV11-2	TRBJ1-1	TGTGCCAGCACCACCCTACAGGGGAGGACTGAAGCTTTCTTT	CASTTLQGRTEAFF
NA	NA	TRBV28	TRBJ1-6	TGTGCCAGCACTCCCCCTCGGGGACCCCTCCACTTT	CASTPPRGPLHF
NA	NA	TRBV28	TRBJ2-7	TGTGCCAGCAGTTTATATTCCAGGGTAGACGAGCAGTACTTC	CASSLYSRVDEQYF
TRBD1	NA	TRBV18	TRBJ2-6	TGTGCCAGCTCACCAACAGGGGCCCCCTCTGGGGCCAACGTCCTGACTTTC	CASSPTGAPSGANVLTF
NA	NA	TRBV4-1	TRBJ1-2	TGCGCCAGCAGCCAAGATAGTGGCTACACCTTC	CASSQDSGYTF
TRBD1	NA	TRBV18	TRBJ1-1	TGTGCCAGCTCACCATCCGGGACAGGGGGCTGGGTAACTGAAGCTTTCTTT	CASSPSGTGGWVTEAFF
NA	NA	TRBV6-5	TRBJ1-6	TGTGCCAGCAGTAAGGTGGACTCGGACTCACCCCTCCACTTT	CASSKVDSDSPLHF
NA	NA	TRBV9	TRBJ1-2	TGTGCCAGCAGCCCCCAGTCAGGAGGCTATGGCTACACCTTC	CASSPQSGGYGYTF
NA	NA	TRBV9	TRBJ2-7	TGTGCCAGCAGCGGGGACTTCTCCTACGAGCAGTACTTC	CASSGDFSYEQYF
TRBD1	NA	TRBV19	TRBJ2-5	TGTGCCAGTACCTACGGGACAGGGTCACAGGAGACCCAGTACTTC	CASTYGTGSQETQYF
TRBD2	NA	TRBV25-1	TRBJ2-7	TGTGCCAGCAGTGATCAGCGGGGCGTCCCCGAGCAGTACTTC	CASSDQRGVPEQYF
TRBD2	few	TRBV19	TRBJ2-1	TGTGCCAGTACTAGCGGGGGGAGGGATGAGCAGTTCTTC	CASTSGGRDEQFF
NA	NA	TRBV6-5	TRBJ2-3	TGTGCCAGCACCGCGGGGGCAGGGACAGATACGCAGTATTTT	CASTAGAGTDTQYF
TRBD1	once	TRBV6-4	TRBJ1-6	TGTGCCAGCAGTGAAGAAGCCGGGACAGGGAATTCACCCCTCCACTTT	CASSEEAGTGNSPLHF
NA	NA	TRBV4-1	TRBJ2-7	TGCGCCAGCAGCCAAGATCTTGTCGAGCAGTACTTC	CASSQDLVEQYF
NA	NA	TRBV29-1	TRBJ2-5	TGCAGCGTTGAAGAGGGCCAGGAGACCCAGTACTTC	CSVEEGQETQYF
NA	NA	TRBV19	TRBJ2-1	TGTGCCAGTAGTATCGGACTCTCTACCTATGAGCAGTTCTTC	CASSIGLSTYEQFF
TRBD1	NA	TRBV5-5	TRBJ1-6	TGTGCCAGCAGCTTGTCTGGGACAGAAAATTCACCCCTCCACTTT	CASSLSGTENSPLHF
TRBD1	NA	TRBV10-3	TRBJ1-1	TGTGCCATCGGATGGACAGGTAGGAACACTGAAGCTTTCTTT	CAIGWTGRNTEAFF
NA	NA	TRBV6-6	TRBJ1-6	TGTGCCAGCAGTCCCTCCCGTACAGCCTCACCCCTCCACTTT	CASSPSRTASPLHF
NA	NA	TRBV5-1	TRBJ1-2	TGCGCCAGCAGCTCCCAGTATGGCTACACCTTC	CASSSQYGYTF
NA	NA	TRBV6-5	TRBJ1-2	TGTGCCAGCAGTTACTCGATTTCTGGGAGAGGCGGCTACACCTTC	CASSYSISGRGGYTF
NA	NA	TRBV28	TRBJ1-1	TGTGCCAGCAGTATTGCCCCGGGAGCAGTTGTGAACACTGAAGCTTTCTTT	CASSIAPGAVVNTEAFF
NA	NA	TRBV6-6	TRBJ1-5	TGTGCCAGCAGTTACTCAGAGGATGTTAGCAATCAGCCCCAGCATTTT	CASSYSEDVSNQPQHF
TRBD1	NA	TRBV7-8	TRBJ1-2	TGTGCCAGCAGCCAACTGACAGGGGAAAATGGCTACACCTTC	CASSQLTGENGYTF
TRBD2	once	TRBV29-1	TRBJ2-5	TGCAGCGTTGCCCTAGCGGGGGCAGAGACCCAGTACTTC	CSVALAGAETQYF
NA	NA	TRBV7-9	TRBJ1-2	TGTTCCAGCAGCTCCGTTAGTTGGTATAACTATGGCTACACCTTC	CSSSSVSWYNYGYTF
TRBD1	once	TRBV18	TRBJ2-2	TGTGCCAGCTCACCAAGGGCCAGGGGGCCCGACACCGGGGAGCTGTTTTTT	CASSPRARGPDTGELFF
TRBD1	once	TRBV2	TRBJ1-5	TGTGCCAGCAGTGTCCAGGGGGCTAATCAGCCCCAGCATTTT	CASSVQGANQPQHF
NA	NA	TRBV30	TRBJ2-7	TGTGCCTGGAGGGGGAAGGGTAGGGGCTACGAGCAGTACTTC	CAWRGKGRGYEQYF
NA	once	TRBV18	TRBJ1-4	TGTGCCAGCTCCGATTTGGTTGAGGAGGAAAAACTGTTTTTT	CASSDLVEEEKLFF
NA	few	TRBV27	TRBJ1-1	TGTGCCAGCACCCCGCCAGGCCCGAACACTGAAGCTTTCTTT	CASTPPGPNTEAFF
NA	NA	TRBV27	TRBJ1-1	TGTGCCAGCCGTTTTCTAGCCCCTCGGAACACTGAAGCTTTCTTT	CASRFLAPRNTEAFF
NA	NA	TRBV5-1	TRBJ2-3	TGCGCCAGCAGCTCGAAGGGACTATCGGGGGCGGATACGCAGTATTTT	CASSSKGLSGADTQYF
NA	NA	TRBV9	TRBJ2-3	TGTGCCAGCAGCGTAGGGGCGAACCCGTCCACAGATACGCAGTATTTT	CASSVGANPSTDTQYF
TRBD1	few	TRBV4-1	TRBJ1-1	TGCGCCAGCAGCCAAGTTAGGGGGCGGAACACTGAAGCTTTCTTT	CASSQVRGRNTEAFF
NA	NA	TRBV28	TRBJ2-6	TGTGCCAGCAGTTACGACTTCTCTGGGGCCAACGTCCTGACTTTC	CASSYDFSGANVLTF
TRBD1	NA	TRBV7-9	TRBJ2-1	TGTGCCAGCAGCGGGACAGGGTGGCATGAGCAGTTCTTC	CASSGTGWHEQFF
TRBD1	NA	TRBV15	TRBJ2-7	TGTGCCACCAGCAGAGATACAGGGGGCGAGCAGTACTTC	CATSRDTGGEQYF
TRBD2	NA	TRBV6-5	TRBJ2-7	TGTGCCAGCACTCTCCTAGCGGGCTCCTACGAGCAGTACTTC	CASTLLAGSYEQYF
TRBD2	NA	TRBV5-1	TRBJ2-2	TGCGCCAGCAGCTTGGAGGCGGGGGGGCCTATCGGGGAGCTGTTTTTT	CASSLEAGGPIGELFF
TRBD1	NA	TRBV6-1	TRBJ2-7	TGTGCCAGCAGGTCCGGACAGGGGAGGTCCTACGAGCAGTACTTC	CASRSGQGRSYEQYF
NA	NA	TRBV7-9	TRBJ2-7	TGTTCCAGCAGCTTACAGGGCTACGAGCAGTACTTC	CSSSLQGYEQYF
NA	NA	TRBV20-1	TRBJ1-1	TGCAGTGCTAGAGATGAAGGGGGAGCTTTCTTT	CSARDEGGAFF
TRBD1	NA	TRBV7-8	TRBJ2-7	TGTGCCAGCAGCGACCGGGACAGGGGACACTACGAGCAGTACTTC	CASSDRDRGHYEQYF
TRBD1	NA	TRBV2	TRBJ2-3	TGTGCCAGCAGTGGGACAGGGGGCGCAGATACGCAGTATTTT	CASSGTGGADTQYF
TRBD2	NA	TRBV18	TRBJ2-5	TGTGCCAGCTCACCCGGACTAGAAGAGACCCAGTACTTC	CASSPGLEETQYF
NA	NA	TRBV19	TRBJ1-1	TGTGCCAGTACCTATCAGGAGGCTCCCACTGAAGCTTTCTTT	CASTYQEAPTEAFF
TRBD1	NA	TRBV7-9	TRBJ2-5	TGTGCCAGCAGCTTAGCGCAGGGGGCAGGGCTTCTTGGAGAGACCCAGTACTTC	CASSLAQGAGLLGETQYF
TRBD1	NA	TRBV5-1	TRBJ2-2	TGCGCCAGCAGCTCCCGACAGGGGGCAAACACCGGGGAGCTGTTTTTT	CASSSRQGANTGELFF
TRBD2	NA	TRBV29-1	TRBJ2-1	TGCAGCGTTGAAGGGGGGGGATCCTACAATGAGCAGTTCTTC	CSVEGGGSYNEQFF
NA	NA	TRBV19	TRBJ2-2	TGTGCCAGTAGTAAAGATGGCGGGGTAAGGGACACCGGGGAGCTGTTTTTT	CASSKDGGVRDTGELFF
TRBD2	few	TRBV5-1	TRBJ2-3	TGCGCCAGCAGCTTAGCGGGGGGTCCAGATACGCAGTATTTT	CASSLAGGPDTQYF